The next 3 T cell receptor beta chains were all read from a single sample in a study of blood T cell repertoires in COVID-19. Data came from immunoSEQ multiplex PCR; TCRdb stores just in-frame clones and leaves some out. Here the sample spans 90,000 or so clones, 65% to 90% being singletons. Sequencing input: peripheral blood. These receptors were taken from a man aged 55 to 70 with acute or convalescent COVID-19.

The V and J genes are TRBV11-1 and TRBJ2-7, with TRBD1 identical over 7 bases. The junction had 8 bases not matched to a gene; V was cut back by 7 bases and J by 2 bases. The CDR3 covers 14 residues. Germline V gene lookup returns CDR1 SGHAT and CDR2 FQDESV (reference sequence). The CDR3 here is CASTTAGTAYEQYF. The CDR3 DNA reads as TGTGCCAGCACCACCGCCGGGACAGCCTACGAGCAGTACTTC.

This clone has more than one count but fewer than ten. CDR3 in DNA: TGTGCCAGCAGTGGTGTAGCGGGAGGATACACAGATACGCAGTATTTT. Encoded protein: CASSGVAGGYTDTQYF. The genes are TRBV2 and TRBJ2-3, with 10 bases matching TRBD2. This CDR3 contains 16 residues. V lost 4 bases, J lost 2 bases, and 6 bases stayed unmatched. The germline CDR1 and CDR2 sequences are SNHLY and FYNNEI.

The gene calls are TRBV7-2 and TRBJ1-5; TRBD1 matches at 7 bases. From germline, CDR1 is SGHTA and CDR2 FQGNSA. There are 13 residues in the CDR3. The J segment lost 4 bases and the V segment lost 3 bases, leaving 0 bases of the junction unmatched. The CDR3 here is CASSLGQNQPQHF. CDR3 nucleotides: TGTGCCAGCAGCTTGGGACAGAATCAGCCCCAGCATTTT.